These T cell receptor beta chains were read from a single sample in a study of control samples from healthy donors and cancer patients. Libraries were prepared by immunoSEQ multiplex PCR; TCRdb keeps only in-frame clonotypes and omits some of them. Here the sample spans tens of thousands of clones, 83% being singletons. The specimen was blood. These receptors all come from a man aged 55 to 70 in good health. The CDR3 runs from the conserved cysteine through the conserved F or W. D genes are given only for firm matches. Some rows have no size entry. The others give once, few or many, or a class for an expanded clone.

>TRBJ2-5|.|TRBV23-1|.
TGCGCCAGCAGTCAATCAGCAACTCCTACCAGACCCGATCTGGAGACCCAGTACTTC
CASSQSATPTRPDLETQYF
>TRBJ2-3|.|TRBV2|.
TGTGCCAGCAGTGGGGACTCATCAGATACGCAGTATTTT
CASSGDSSDTQYF
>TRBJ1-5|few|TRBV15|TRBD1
TGTGCCACCAGCAGGGATAGACAGGGAGGACAGCCCCAGCATTTT
CATSRDRQGGQPQHF
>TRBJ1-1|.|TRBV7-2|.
TGTGCCAGCAGCTTATTCCCCGTGGGCGTGAACACTGAAGCTTTCTTT
CASSLFPVGVNTEAFF
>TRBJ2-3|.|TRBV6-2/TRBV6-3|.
TGTGCCAGCAGTTACTCCCCAGGGCAAGATACGCAGTATTTT
CASSYSPGQDTQYF
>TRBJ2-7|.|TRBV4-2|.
TGTGCCAGCAGCCAAACCGGGACGGTGTCCTACGAGCAGTACTTC
CASSQTGTVSYEQYF
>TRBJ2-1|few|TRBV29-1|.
TGCAGCGCGCCAGGCGATTGGAATGAGCAGTTCTTC
CSAPGDWNEQFF
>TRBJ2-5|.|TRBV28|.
TGTGCCAGCAGTCTGGGGATGGAGACCCAGTACTTC
CASSLGMETQYF
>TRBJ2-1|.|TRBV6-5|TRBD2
TGTGCCAGCATAGCGGGAGGGCGTAATAGGAATGAGCAGTTCTTC
CASIAGGRNRNEQFF
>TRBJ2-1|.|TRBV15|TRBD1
TGTGCCACCAGCAGACTATTCACAGGGGGCGCCGACAATGAGCAGTTCTTC
CATSRLFTGGADNEQFF
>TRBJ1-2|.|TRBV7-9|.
TGTGCCAGCAGCTCCTTAGTTGGACACCCCGACTATGGCTACACCTTC
CASSSLVGHPDYGYTF
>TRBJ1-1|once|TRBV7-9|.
TGTGCCAGCAGCCTGGACAGTCGGGCTGAAGCTTTCTTT
CASSLDSRAEAFF
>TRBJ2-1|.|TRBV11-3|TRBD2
TGTGCCAGCAGCTTAGTACGGCGGGGGGGCCCCAGTGAGCAGTTCTTC
CASSLVRRGGPSEQFF
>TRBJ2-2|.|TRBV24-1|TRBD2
TGTGCCACCAGTGATCCGGCTAGCGGTTCAAACACCGGGGAGCTGTTTTTT
CATSDPASGSNTGELFF
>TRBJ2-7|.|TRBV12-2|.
TGTGCAAGTCGCCTCATATTAAGCGGGAGTATTAACGAGCAGTACTTC
CASRLILSGSINEQYF
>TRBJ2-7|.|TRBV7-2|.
TGTGCCAGCAGCCGAGAACCTTACGAGCAGTACTTC
CASSREPYEQYF
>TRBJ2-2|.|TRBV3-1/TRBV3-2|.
TGTGCCAGCAGTCCTACATATGGGAGAATCGGGGAGCTGTTTTTT
CASSPTYGRIGELFF
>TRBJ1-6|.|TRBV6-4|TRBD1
TGTGCCAGCAGTGAAGGACAGGGTAATTCACCCCTCCACTTT
CASSEGQGNSPLHF
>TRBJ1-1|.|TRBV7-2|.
TGTGCCAGCAGCTTGGAAGGGAACACTGAAGCTTTCTTT
CASSLEGNTEAFF
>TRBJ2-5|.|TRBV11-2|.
TGTGCCAGCAGCTTACGTTACACAGAGACCCAGTACTTC
CASSLRYTETQYF
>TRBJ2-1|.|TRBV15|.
TGTGCCACCAGAGATATTCTCGGGCAAGACAATGAGCAGTTCTTC
CATRDILGQDNEQFF
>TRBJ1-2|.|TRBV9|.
TGTGCCCCCGGCCGGAGGGTTCGACCCTATGGCTACACCTTC
CAPGRRVRPYGYTF
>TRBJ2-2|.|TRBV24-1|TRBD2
TGTGCCACCAGTGACCGACTAGCGGGAGGGTTGAACGGGGAGCTGTTTTTT
CATSDRLAGGLNGELFF
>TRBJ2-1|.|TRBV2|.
TGTGCCAGCGGTGTTGACGGGAGACGGTCCTACAATGAGCAGTTCTTC
CASGVDGRRSYNEQFF
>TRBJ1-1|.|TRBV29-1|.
TGCAGCGTTGAACAACAGCCGGGGGGGGCTTTCTTT
CSVEQQPGGAFF
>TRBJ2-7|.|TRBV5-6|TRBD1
TGTGCCAGCAGCGCAAAGGGACAGGGAAGGGGCCGGTACGAGCAGTACTTC
CASSAKGQGRGRYEQYF
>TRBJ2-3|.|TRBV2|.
TGTGCCAGCAGCTACGACCCACCGGGGGCGGATACGCAGTATTTT
CASSYDPPGADTQYF
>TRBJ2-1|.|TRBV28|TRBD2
TGTGCATATACAGCGGGAGGGGCTCCCAATGAGCAGTTCTTC
CAYTAGGAPNEQFF
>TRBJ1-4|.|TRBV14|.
TGTGCCAGCAGCCAACTCGGGGTGCAGACTTCTAATGAAAAACTGTTTTTT
CASSQLGVQTSNEKLFF
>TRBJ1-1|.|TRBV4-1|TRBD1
TGCGCCAGCAGCCAACGGACAGGGGAAGGCACTGAAGCTTTCTTT
CASSQRTGEGTEAFF
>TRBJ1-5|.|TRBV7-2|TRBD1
TGTGCCAGCAGCTTAGCGGGACAGGGGTCTATTAGACAGCCCCAGCATTTT
CASSLAGQGSIRQPQHF
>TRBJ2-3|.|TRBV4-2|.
TGTGCCAGCAGCCAAGGGACAGCCCCTAGCACAGATACGCAGTATTTT
CASSQGTAPSTDTQYF
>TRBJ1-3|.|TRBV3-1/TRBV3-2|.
TGTGCCAGCAGCCTCCCTGGAAACACCATATATTTT
CASSLPGNTIYF
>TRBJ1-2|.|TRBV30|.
TGTGCCTGGAGTGTAAACAGGGAATATGGCTACACCTTC
CAWSVNREYGYTF
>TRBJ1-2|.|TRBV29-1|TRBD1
TGCAGCGCAGGGGGACGCTATGGCTACACCTTC
CSAGGRYGYTF
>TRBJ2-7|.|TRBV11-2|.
TGTGCCAGCAGCTTAGGTAGCGGCTACGAGCAGTACTTC
CASSLGSGYEQYF
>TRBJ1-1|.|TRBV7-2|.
TGTGCCAGCAGCTTAACTGCAAGGAATGAAGCTTTCTTT
CASSLTARNEAFF
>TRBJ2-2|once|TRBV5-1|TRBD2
TGCGCCAGCAGCCCTGGAAGACTAGCGGGAGCATACACCGGGGAGCTGTTTTTT
CASSPGRLAGAYTGELFF
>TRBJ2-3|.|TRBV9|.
TGTGCCAGCAGCCCCCGGGGTTCTGGCACAGATACGCAGTATTTT
CASSPRGSGTDTQYF
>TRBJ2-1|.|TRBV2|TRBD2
TGTGCCAGCCAGCGGGAGAAGAGCTACAATGAGCAGTTCTTC
CASQREKSYNEQFF
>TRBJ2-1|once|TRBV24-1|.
TGTGCCACCAGTGATGGTAAACGAGGCCACAATGAGCAGTTCTTC
CATSDGKRGHNEQFF
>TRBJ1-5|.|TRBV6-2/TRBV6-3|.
TGTGCCAGCAGTTCAATGGACAGCAATCAGCCCCAGCATTTT
CASSSMDSNQPQHF
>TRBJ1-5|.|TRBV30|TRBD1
TGTGCCTGGGACAGGGGAAAAAATCAGCCCCAGCATTTT
CAWDRGKNQPQHF
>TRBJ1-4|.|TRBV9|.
TGTGCCAGCAGCGTCACCGGGTCTGGGGGGGAAAAACTGTTTTTT
CASSVTGSGGEKLFF
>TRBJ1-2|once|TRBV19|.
TGTGCCAGTAGTCCATCTGCCAGGGCGGACTATGGCTACACCTTC
CASSPSARADYGYTF
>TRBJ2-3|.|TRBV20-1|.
TGCAGTGCTAGTAGGGGGAGGGCCCGGTCGGGCACAGATACGCAGTATTTT
CSASRGRARSGTDTQYF
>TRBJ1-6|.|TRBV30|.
TGTGCCTGGAGTGTAGGGGCAGGGACCGGACCCCTCCACTTT
CAWSVGAGTGPLHF
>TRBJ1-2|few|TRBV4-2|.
TGTGCCAGCAGCCAGGCGGGGGACTATGGCTACACCTTC
CASSQAGDYGYTF
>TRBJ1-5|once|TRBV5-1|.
TGCGCCAGCAGCTTGGAGCCTAATCAGCCCCAGCATTTT
CASSLEPNQPQHF
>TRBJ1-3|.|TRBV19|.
TGTGCCAGTAGTCCCCTTTTCGGAAACACCATATATTTT
CASSPLFGNTIYF